What follows are 21 T cell receptor beta chains derived from one specimen sequenced in a study of cytotoxic CD8 clonotypes in ibrutinib-treated CLL. TCRdb keeps only in-frame clones here, not all; method: immunoSEQ multiplex PCR. The sample includes about 17,000 clones, approximately 80% seen only once; the top ten take about a sixth. The sequencing here drew on PBMCs, taken before ibrutinib treatment. The receptors derive from a human donor with chronic lymphocytic leukemia.

V gene TRBV28 combines with J gene TRBJ2-7, with D perhaps TRBD1 or TRBD2 (5 bases each). CDR3 length: 15 residues. Looked up from germline, CDR1 is MDHEN and CDR2 is SYDVKM. Trimming took 4 bases from V and 2 from J, leaving 15 bases between them. CDR3 loop: CASSSFPGAAYEQYF. The CDR3 DNA sequence: TGTGCCAGCAGTTCATTCCCCGGGGCGGCCTACGAGCAGTACTTC.

This rearrangement joins TRBV5-1 to TRBJ1-4, with unresolved D. This CDR3 contains 14 residues. V shed 3 bases and J shed 0 bases, with 6 bases lying between them. The germline V gene encodes CDR1 SGHRS and CDR2 YFSETQ. CDR3 sequence reads: CASSSLSTNEKLFF. CDR3 nucleotide sequence: TGCGCCAGCAGCTCGCTATCAACTAATGAAAAACTGTTTTTT.

V is TRBV11-3 and J is TRBJ2-7; D uncertain. From germline, CDR1 is SGHNT and CDR2 YENEEA. This CDR3 is 17 amino acids long. Trimming pared 0 bases from V and 0 bases from J, leaving 15 bases between. CDR3: CASSLDFSFGSSYEQYF. The CDR3 bases are TGTGCCAGCAGCTTAGATTTCTCATTTGGTAGCTCCTACGAGCAGTACTTC.

CDR3: CASSLASQTPYEQYF. As DNA, the CDR3 is TGTGCCAGCAGCTTAGCCAGCCAAACACCTTACGAGCAGTACTTC. The rearrangement links TRBV7-6 to TRBJ2-7; D gene uncertain. Looked up from germline, CDR1 is SGHVS and CDR2 is FNYEAQ. Between the trimmed V and J ends, which lost 0 bases and 4 bases, there was a span of 13 bases. The CDR3 is made up of 15 amino acids.

The chain recombines TRBV9 with TRBJ2-1, with 8 bases identical to TRBD2. The germline CDR1 and CDR2 sequences are SGDLS and YYNGEE. The length of the CDR3 is 16 residues. J was trimmed by 9 bases and V by 4 bases; bases with no gene match: 15. CDR3 protein: CASSPQASGSMGEQFF. The CDR3 DNA reads as TGTGCCAGCAGCCCCCAGGCTAGCGGGTCAATGGGTGAGCAGTTCTTC.

The V gene is TRBV30, the J gene TRBJ1-1; D possibly corresponds to TRBD1 (5 bases). V was clipped by 5 bases and J by 2 bases, with 9 bases between them. This CDR3 spans 12 amino acids. From germline, CDR1 is GTSNPN and CDR2 SVGIG (reference sequence). This CDR3 reads CAWGGENTEAFF. The CDR3, as DNA: TGTGCCTGGGGGGGGGAAAACACTGAAGCTTTCTTT. Using reference TRBV30 and TRBJ1-1 for the parts outside the CDR3, the full variable domain is SQTIHQWPATLVQPVGSPLSLECTVEGTSNPNLYWYRQAAGRGLQLLFYSVGIGQISSEVPQNLSASRPQDRQFILSSKKLLLSDSGFYLCAWGGENTEAFFGQGTRLTVV.

The V and J genes are TRBV6-1 and TRBJ2-5; D gene ambiguous. The V end lost 5 bases, the J end lost 2 bases, and 6 bases lay between the germline ends. The CDR3 is made up of 12 amino acids. Germline CDR1 is MNHNS and CDR2 is SASEGT. Here the CDR3 DNA reads TGTGCCAGCAGTTGGTTGCAAGAGACCCAGTACTTC. The encoded protein is CASSWLQETQYF.

The chain carries TRBV9 and TRBJ1-1, with 12 bases fitting TRBD1. Looked up from germline, CDR1 is SGDLS and CDR2 is YYNGEE. The J segment lost 4 bases and the V segment lost 3 bases, leaving 13 bases of the junction unmatched. This CDR3 spans 18 amino acids. CDR3 residues: CASSEYPGQGARGTEAFF. The CDR3 DNA sequence: TGTGCCAGCAGCGAGTATCCGGGACAGGGGGCGCGAGGCACTGAAGCTTTCTTT.

There are a few counts of this clone. The gene calls are TRBV29-1 and TRBJ2-2; the match to TRBD2 covers 11 bases. Germline trimming cut 6 bases from V and 3 bases from J; bases unmatched to any gene: 6. This CDR3 spans 15 amino acids. The germline V gene encodes CDR1 SQVTM and CDR2 ANQGSEA. The CDR3 region is CSVATSGSYTGELFF. CDR3 in DNA: TGCAGCGTCGCCACTAGCGGGAGTTACACCGGGGAGCTGTTTTTT.

V is TRBV11-2 and J is TRBJ2-3, with D unclear. Germline loops: CDR1 SGHAT, CDR2 FQNNGV. V was shortened by 1 base and J by 4 bases, with 6 bases between the two germline ends. The CDR3 consists of 13 residues. The chain's CDR3 is CASSLVRSDTQYF. The CDR3 region has the DNA TGTGCCAGCAGCTTAGTTCGTTCAGATACGCAGTATTTT.

V is TRBV28 and J is TRBJ2-7; perhaps TRBD2 as D (6 bases). This CDR3 has 15 residues. Germline V CDR1 and CDR2: MDHEN, SYDVKM. Deletions cut 7 bases from V and 2 bases from J, with 18 bases between. The CDR3 loop reads CASTAGPQGAYEQYF. CDR3 in DNA: TGTGCCAGCACAGCGGGTCCCCAGGGAGCCTACGAGCAGTACTTC.

This clone was detected only once. The gene calls are TRBV18 and TRBJ2-7; no reliable D call. There are 13 residues in the CDR3. Looked up from germline, CDR1 is KGHSH and CDR2 is LQKENI. The germline V and J ends were trimmed by 3 bases and 5 bases, with 11 bases remaining between them. The CDR3 DNA is TGTGCCAGCTCACCCTCCAGCCCCGACGAGCAGTACTTC. As protein: CASSPSSPDEQYF.

This clone occurred once. The gene calls are TRBV28 and TRBJ2-5, with TRBD2 as a possible D gene (6 bases). The CDR3 length is 14 residues. V lost 10 bases and J lost 5, with 20 bases in between. CDR1 is MDHEN and CDR2 is SYDVKM in the germline V gene. This CDR3 reads CATNEWEVRETQYF. Here the CDR3 DNA reads TGTGCCACCAATGAATGGGAGGTTAGGGAGACCCAGTACTTC.

The rearrangement joins TRBV7-9 to TRBJ2-7; 7 bases fit TRBD2. J was trimmed by 3 bases and V by 1 base; bases with no gene match: 6. Germline V lookup: CDR1 SEHNR, CDR2 FQNEAQ (reference sequence). The CDR3 is 15 amino acids. The CDR3 reads CASSLDTSVLYEQYF. Written as DNA, the CDR3 is TGTGCCAGCAGCTTAGATACTAGCGTCCTCTACGAGCAGTACTTC. The variable domain in full, completed from reference TRBV7-9 and TRBJ2-7, reads DTGVSQNPRHKITKRGQNVTFRCDPISEHNRLYWYRQTLGQGPEFLTYFQNEAQLEKSRLLSDRFSAERPKGSFSTLEIQRTEQGDSAMYLCASSLDTSVLYEQYFGPGTRLTVT.

This sequence joins TRBV30 and TRBJ2-7; 7 bases align to TRBD2. The ends lost 8 bases at V and 0 bases at J; junction bases unmatched: 7. The CDR3 is 13 residues long. Germline V gives CDR1 GTSNPN, CDR2 SVGIG (reference sequence). The CDR3 DNA reads TGTGCCCGCGGGGGTTCCAGCTCCTACGAGCAGTACTTC. Amino acids: CARGGSSSYEQYF.

V is TRBV5-8 and J is TRBJ2-2; no definite D call. Germline V gene sequence: CDR1 SGHTS, CDR2 YDEGEE. This CDR3 contains 13 residues. V was clipped by 5 bases and J by 5 bases, with 10 bases between them. CDR3 residues: CASRLVGTGELFF. The CDR3 DNA follows: TGTGCCAGCAGGCTGGTTGGGACCGGGGAGCTGTTTTTT.

The chain employs TRBV11-2 and TRBJ2-3, with D perhaps given as TRBD1 or TRBD2 (5 bases each). This CDR3 is 15 amino acids long. CDR1 and CDR2 (germline): SGHAT, FQNNGV. V lost 5 bases, J lost 3 bases, and 15 bases lay in between. The CDR3: CASSRLRGGTDTQYF. The CDR3 coding sequence is TGTGCCAGCAGCCGACTGAGGGGTGGGACAGATACGCAGTATTTT. The full variable domain, completed using reference TRBV11-2 and TRBJ2-3, is EAGVAQSPRYKIIEKRQSVAFWCNPISGHATLYWYQQILGQGPKLLIQFQNNGVVDDSQLPKDRFSAERLKGVDSTLKIQPAKLEDSAVYLCASSRLRGGTDTQYFGPGTRLTVL.

This chain links TRBV7-2 with TRBJ2-5, with TRBD2 as a possible D gene (6 bases). The CDR3 consists of 15 residues. V lost 1 base and J lost 4, with 13 bases in between. Germline CDR1 is SGHTA and CDR2 is FQGNSA. The CDR3 spells CASSLGRRVGETQYF. CDR3 DNA sequence: TGTGCCAGCAGCTTAGGGCGGAGGGTGGGAGAGACCCAGTACTTC. Filled out from reference TRBV7-2 and TRBJ2-5, the complete variable domain reads GAGVSQSPSNKVTEKGKDVELRCDPISGHTALYWYRQSLGQGLEFLIYFQGNSAPDKSGLPSDRFSAERTGGSVSTLTIQRTQQEDSAVYLCASSLGRRVGETQYFGPGTRLLVL.

The table lists this clone with a count of one. The chain uses TRBV9 and TRBJ2-2; D uncertain. Trimming stripped 4 bases from V and 3 bases from J, with 13 bases between. Germline CDR1 and CDR2: SGDLS and YYNGEE. CDR3 length: 15 amino acids. The CDR3: CASSPRNPDTGELFF. CDR3 bases: TGTGCCAGCAGCCCTAGGAATCCGGACACCGGGGAGCTGTTTTTT.

CDR3 DNA sequence: TGCAGCGTTGCTGGACAGCCGTACGAGCAGTACTTC. Translation gives CSVAGQPYEQYF. This chain links TRBV29-1 with TRBJ2-7, with a possible D match to TRBD1 (6 bases). Germline values: CDR1 SQVTM, CDR2 ANQGSEA. The ends were cut back, 4 bases at V and 4 bases at J, with 11 bases in the middle. This CDR3 is 12 amino acids long.

This clone appeared a single time. The chain recombines TRBV28 with TRBJ2-7; 9 bases fit TRBD2. The CDR3 is made up of 15 amino acids. CDR1 and CDR2 (germline): MDHEN, SYDVKM. The ends lost 2 bases at V and 4 bases at J; junction bases unmatched: 6. The CDR3 here is CASSLAWREGYEQYF. The CDR3 DNA reads TGTGCCAGCAGTTTAGCGTGGCGGGAGGGTTACGAGCAGTACTTC.